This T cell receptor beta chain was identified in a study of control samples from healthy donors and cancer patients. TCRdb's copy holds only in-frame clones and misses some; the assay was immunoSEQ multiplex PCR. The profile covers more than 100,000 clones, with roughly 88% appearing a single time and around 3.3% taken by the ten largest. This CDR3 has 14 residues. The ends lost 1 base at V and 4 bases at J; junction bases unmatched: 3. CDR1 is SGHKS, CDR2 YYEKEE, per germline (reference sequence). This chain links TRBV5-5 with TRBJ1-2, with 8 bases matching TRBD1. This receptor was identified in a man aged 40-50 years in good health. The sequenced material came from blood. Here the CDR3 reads CASSLQGAGYGYTF. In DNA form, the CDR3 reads TGTGCCAGCAGCTTGCAGGGGGCAGGCTATGGCTACACCTTC.